What follows are 12 T cell receptor beta chains derived from one specimen sequenced in a study of CD8 T cells in ankylosing spondylitis. General observations from the study: A TCR beta motif of roughly eight highly homologous variants appeared characteristic of ankylosing spondylitis blood.

Their recognized antigens are unknown. TCRdb re-called the 5' RACE reads through MiXCR, storing one row per CDR3 protein. The data show about 540,000 distinct CDR3 sequences, about 13% seen once. Sequencing was performed on blood, either unsorted or a sorted T cell fraction (not recorded which). The receptors shown here come from a male donor with ankylosing spondylitis.

The chain combines TRBV20-1 with TRBJ2-7; D remains unclear. This CDR3 region has 12 residues. In germline, CDR1 is DFQATT, CDR2 SNEGSKA (reference sequence). V lost 3 bases and J lost 4, with 10 bases in between. The CDR3 DNA reads as TGCAGTGCTAGGGCTGACTCATACGAGCAGTACTTC. This codes for CSARADSYEQYF.

This chain joins TRBV19 and TRBJ2-2; TRBD1 or TRBD2 may be the D gene (5 bases each). This CDR3 is built from 15 residues. CDR1 LNHDA and CDR2 SQIVND come from the germline V gene (reference sequence). V dropped 3 bases and J dropped 5 bases, with 13 bases sitting between them. CDR3 coding DNA: TGTGCCAGTAGTATCTCAGGGAGAGCTACCGGGGAGCTGTTTTTT. It specifies CASSISGRATGELFF.

The rearrangement uses TRBV5-1 and TRBJ1-6; 9 nucleotides agree with TRBD1. Looked up from germline, CDR1 is SGHRS and CDR2 is YFSETQ. The length of the CDR3 is 17 residues. J was trimmed by 10 bases and V by 2 bases; bases with no gene match: 13. The CDR3 reads CASSFSASDRGRSPLHF. Here the CDR3 DNA reads TGCGCCAGCAGCTTTTCCGCCTCGGACAGGGGTAGGTCACCCCTCCACTTT.

This clonotype has a handful of counts. V gene TRBV20-1 combines with J gene TRBJ2-7, with D possibly matching TRBD1 (6 bases). Trimming pared 6 bases from V and 3 bases from J, leaving 21 bases between. The CDR3 runs 15 residues. Germline V lookup: CDR1 DFQATT, CDR2 SNEGSKA (reference sequence). The CDR3 region is CSARQGLSPFYEQYF. As DNA, the CDR3 is TGCAGTGCCAGGCAGGGGCTCTCCCCTTTCTACGAGCAGTACTTC.

In this sample, this clonotype turned up a few times. CDR3 sequence reads: CASSRFGAFGYTGELFF. CDR3 sequence (DNA): TGTGCCAGCAGCCGATTCGGAGCTTTTGGGTACACCGGGGAGCTGTTTTTT. V is TRBV3-1 and J is TRBJ2-2, with D hard to call. This CDR3 is 17 amino acids long. Between the trimmed V and J ends, which lost 4 bases and 3 bases, there was a span of 18 bases. Germline V gene sequence: CDR1 LGHDT, CDR2 YNNKEL (reference sequence).

This clonotype came up a few times. This rearrangement joins TRBV20-1 to TRBJ2-1; D unclear. The CDR3 sequence is 12 residues long. The V end lost 4 bases, the J end lost 6 bases, and 10 bases lay between the germline ends. CDR1 and CDR2 (germline): DFQATT, SNEGSKA (reference sequence). The chain's CDR3 is CSAMEFANEQFF. CDR3 in DNA: TGCAGTGCTATGGAGTTCGCCAATGAGCAGTTCTTC.

This clonotype was found many times. The V and J genes are TRBV5-1 and TRBJ2-6; D perhaps matches TRBD1 (5 bases). Per the germline V gene, CDR1 is SGHRS and CDR2 is YFSETQ. V was clipped by 4 bases and J by 4 bases, with 12 bases between them. This CDR3 region has 15 residues. CDR3 nucleotide sequence: TGCGCCAGCAGCGTTGACAGACCGGGGGCCAACGTCCTGACTTTC. Protein product: CASSVDRPGANVLTF.

This clonotype occurred many times. This chain links TRBV15 with TRBJ2-3; 9 nucleotides match TRBD2. The CDR3 covers 17 residues. V dropped 3 bases and J dropped 6; count of bases not matched to a gene: 13. CDR1 and CDR2 from the germline V gene are LNHNV and YYDKDF (reference sequence). This CDR3 is CATSRLRGLAGFDTQYF. CDR3 sequence (DNA): TGTGCCACCAGCAGGCTCAGAGGTCTAGCGGGATTCGATACGCAGTATTTT.

The chain has TRBV5-6 and TRBJ2-1, with 13 bases aligning to TRBD2. V trimming: 4 bases; J trimming: 8 bases; junction bases outside the gene matches: 6. The CDR3 is 15 residues long. Germline assignment: CDR1 SGHDT and CDR2 YYEEEE. The CDR3 loop is CASSLWTSGSDEQFF. In DNA form, the CDR3 reads TGTGCCAGCAGCCTGTGGACTAGCGGGAGCGATGAGCAGTTCTTC.

This rearrangement joins TRBV20-1 to TRBJ2-7; 8 bases are shared with TRBD2. The CDR3 runs to 15 residues. The V gene end was trimmed by 6 bases and the J gene end by 1 base; junction bases not matched to a gene: 11. Per germline, CDR1 DFQATT and CDR2 SNEGSKA (reference sequence). The CDR3 region has the DNA TGCAGTGCCCTGTCCCCGGGGGGGGATTCCTACGAGCAGTACTTC. It codes for CSALSPGGDSYEQYF.

This clonotype was counted at least ten times. V usage is TRBV3-1 and J usage is TRBJ2-5; D gene ambiguous. The V end lost 1 base, the J end lost 2 bases, and 8 bases lay between the germline ends. This CDR3 has 14 amino acids. CDR1 and CDR2 from the germline V gene are LGHDT and YNNKEL (reference sequence). The DNA for the CDR3 is TGTGCCAGCAGCCAAGCGGGTAATCAAGAGACCCAGTACTTC. This gives the protein CASSQAGNQETQYF.

This sequence joins TRBV6-1 and TRBJ1-5; maybe TRBD1 (6 bases). Germline CDR1 MNHNS, CDR2 SASEGT. The CDR3 is 16 amino acids. V lost 2 bases and J lost 2, with 13 bases in between. The DNA of the CDR3 is TGTGCCAGCAGTGAACTGGCAGGGGTCGGCAATCAGCCCCAGCATTTT. Translated, it gives CASSELAGVGNQPQHF.